A selection of T cell receptor beta chains follows, all from one sample in a study of cytomegalovirus exposure and HLA in healthy donors. Using immunoSEQ multiplex PCR, the repertoire was profiled, and TCRdb retains in-frame clones only, with some absent. The repertoire includes 150,000 to 250,000 clones, around 74% of them detected once, and around 1.4% sits in the top ten. Sequenced material: PBMCs. All receptors derive from a girl between 10 and 17 years old in good health and CMV-seropositive. The CDR3 runs from the conserved cysteine through the conserved F or W. A D gene is named only where the DNA matches it firmly. Some rows have no size entry. The others give once, few or many, or a class for an expanded clone.

CDR3 protein | CDR3 DNA | D gene | clone size | J gene | V gene | CDR3 length
CASSPLGVGDRGEQYF | TGTGCCAGCAGCCCGCTTGGTGTCGGGGATCGGGGCGAGCAGTACTTC | NA | once | TRBJ2-7 | TRBV9 | 16
CTSSPLDTSNYGYTF | TGTACCAGTAGTCCCTTGGACACTTCTAACTATGGCTACACCTTC | NA | NA | TRBJ1-2 | TRBV19 | 15
CASTRGWGYGYTF | TGTGCCAGCACCAGGGGATGGGGCTATGGCTACACCTTC | NA | NA | TRBJ1-2 | TRBV6-5 | 13
CASSITGSGDLAKNIQYF | TGTGCCAGTAGTATAACCGGGTCGGGTGACCTAGCCAAAAACATTCAGTACTTC | NA | NA | TRBJ2-4 | TRBV19 | 18
CASSTPAGFSYEQYF | TGTGCCAGCAGTACGCCGGCGGGGTTTTCCTACGAGCAGTACTTC | NA | NA | TRBJ2-7 | TRBV7-9 | 15
CARGGDKSTDTQYF | TGTGCCAGGGGGGGAGACAAAAGCACAGATACGCAGTATTTT | NA | once | TRBJ2-3 | TRBV19 | 14
CASSQGGLAGARSTDTQYF | TGTGCCAGCAGCCAAGGGGGATTAGCGGGGGCCAGATCCACAGATACGCAGTATTTT | TRBD2 | NA | TRBJ2-3 | TRBV4-2 | 19
CSVEGQGDGYTF | TGCAGCGTGGAGGGACAGGGAGATGGCTACACCTTC | TRBD1 | NA | TRBJ1-2 | TRBV29-1 | 12
CASSKDLRTSGYEQYF | TGTGCCAGCAGCAAAGATTTGCGGACTAGCGGCTACGAGCAGTACTTC | NA | NA | TRBJ2-7 | TRBV21-1 | 16
CASRYRVGQGGDGYTF | TGTGCCAGCAGATATAGGGTGGGGCAGGGTGGAGATGGCTACACCTTC | NA | NA | TRBJ1-2 | TRBV7-2 | 16
CASSPGQGPSPLHF | TGTGCCAGCAGTCCGGGACAGGGTCCTTCACCCCTCCACTTT | TRBD1 | NA | TRBJ1-6 | TRBV6-6 | 14
CASSEQGARETQYF | TGTGCCAGCAGTGAACAGGGGGCGCGAGAGACCCAGTACTTC | TRBD1 | NA | TRBJ2-5 | TRBV25-1 | 14
CSVETGFNYGYTF | TGCAGCGTTGAGACAGGGTTTAACTATGGCTACACCTTC | TRBD1 | NA | TRBJ1-2 | TRBV29-1 | 13
CASSRSRGLEQYF | TGTGCCAGCAGTCGATCCAGGGGGCTGGAGCAGTACTTC | TRBD1 | NA | TRBJ2-7 | TRBV27 | 13
CAIRGQEESGYTF | TGTGCCATCCGGGGACAGGAAGAGTCTGGCTACACCTTC | TRBD1 | NA | TRBJ1-2 | TRBV10-3 | 13
CASSHASGTSMYEQYF | TGCGCCAGCAGCCATGCCTCCGGGACTTCAATGTACGAGCAGTACTTC | NA | NA | TRBJ2-7 | TRBV4-1 | 16
CASSPPLRDEQYF | TGTGCCAGCAGCCCCCCGTTACGCGACGAGCAGTACTTC | NA | NA | TRBJ2-7 | TRBV13 | 13
CASSAYYGYTF | TGTGCCAGCAGTGCTTACTATGGCTACACCTTC | NA | NA | TRBJ1-2 | TRBV2 | 11
CASSSLAGGGYEQYF | TGTGCCAGCAGCTCCCTAGCGGGGGGGGGCTACGAGCAGTACTTC | TRBD2 | NA | TRBJ2-7 | TRBV7-6 | 15
CASSELTGTGNGYTF | TGCGCCAGCAGCGAACTGACCGGGACAGGGAATGGCTACACCTTC | TRBD1 | NA | TRBJ1-2 | TRBV5-1 | 15
CSVERQGTGDYEQYF | TGCAGCGTTGAAAGACAGGGGACAGGGGACTACGAGCAGTACTTC | TRBD1 | NA | TRBJ2-7 | TRBV29-1 | 15
CASRGLAGGTYEQYF | TGTGCCAGCAGGGGGCTAGCGGGGGGCACTTACGAGCAGTACTTC | TRBD2 | NA | TRBJ2-7 | TRBV2 | 15
CASSKTDRDDTEAFF | TGTGCCAGCAGTAAAACGGACAGGGACGACACTGAAGCTTTCTTT | TRBD1 | NA | TRBJ1-1 | TRBV25-1 | 15
CASSLVGGVGETQYF | TGTGCCAGCAGCTTGGTAGGAGGGGTAGGGGAGACCCAGTACTTC | NA | NA | TRBJ2-5 | TRBV5-4 | 15
CASSPGLAGGYINNEQFF | TGTGCCAGCAGCCCGGGACTAGCGGGGGGGTACATTAACAATGAGCAGTTCTTC | TRBD2 | NA | TRBJ2-1 | TRBV5-8 | 18
CASSDLGWGASYEQYF | TGTGCCAGCAGTGACCTTGGGTGGGGAGCCAGCTACGAGCAGTACTTC | NA | NA | TRBJ2-7 | TRBV25-1 | 16
CASSQVGSRGPVEQYF | TGTGCCAGCAGCCAAGTCGGGTCCAGGGGGCCTGTCGAGCAGTACTTC | TRBD1 | NA | TRBJ2-7 | TRBV4-2 | 16
CASSTGGSTGELFF | TGTGCCAGTAGTACAGGGGGCAGCACCGGGGAGCTGTTTTTT | TRBD1 | NA | TRBJ2-2 | TRBV19 | 14